The rows below give T cell receptor beta chains drawn from one sample of a study of blood T cell repertoires in COVID-19. Libraries were prepared by immunoSEQ multiplex PCR; TCRdb keeps only in-frame clonotypes and omits some of them. This sample carries some 150,000 clones, approximately 87% of them seen once, and the ten largest clones take 2% to 2.5%. Material for sequencing was peripheral blood. The receptor source for this set is a man in his fifties or sixties with active COVID-19. The CDR3 runs from the conserved cysteine through the conserved F or W. Each record gives: CDR3 protein, CDR3 DNA, clone size, J gene, D gene, CDR3 length, V gene. A D gene is named only where the DNA matches it firmly. Only some rows state a clone size, as once, few, many or a class for expanded clones.

CATVRDMNTEAFF TGTGCCACTGTCAGGGACATGAACACTGAAGCTTTCTTT - TRBJ1-1 - 13 TRBV6-5
CASSQGLTSYEQYF TGTGCCAGCAGCCAAGGTCTAACTAGCTACGAGCAGTACTTC - TRBJ2-7 - 14 TRBV3-1/TRBV3-2
CASSIRPSGFDTQYF TGTGCCAGTAGTATACGTCCTAGCGGGTTCGATACGCAGTATTTT - TRBJ2-3 TRBD2 15 TRBV19
CASSPLATNNEQFF TGTGCCAGCAGCCCCCTCGCAACTAACAATGAGCAGTTCTTC - TRBJ2-1 - 14 TRBV5-4
CASSQTQTSGGAYEQFF TGTGCCAGCAGCCAAACCCAAACTAGCGGGGGGGCGTATGAGCAGTTCTTC - TRBJ2-1 TRBD2 17 TRBV4-2
CASSPGSHSYEQYF TGTGCCAGCAGCCCGGGGAGTCATTCCTACGAGCAGTACTTC - TRBJ2-7 - 14 TRBV7-8
CASSRGLAGGREETQYF TGTGCCAGCAGCCGAGGACTAGCGGGGGGGCGGGAAGAGACCCAGTACTTC - TRBJ2-5 TRBD2 17 TRBV11-3
CASSQAPAGAGEQYF TGTGCCAGCAGCCAAGCCCCGGCAGGGGCGGGCGAGCAGTACTTC - TRBJ2-7 - 15 TRBV4-2
CASSFPGGPDTGELFF TGTGCCAGCAGCTTCCCGGGGGGGCCCGACACCGGGGAGCTGTTTTTT - TRBJ2-2 TRBD2 16 TRBV7-9
CASGPRSGYNEQFF TGTGCCAGCGGCCCCCGGAGTGGCTACAATGAGCAGTTCTTC - TRBJ2-1 - 14 TRBV2
CASSYTIGAEAFF TGTGCCAGCAGTTACACGATCGGGGCTGAAGCTTTCTTT - TRBJ1-1 - 13 TRBV6-6
CASSLDPGRGRANEQFF TGTGCCAGCAGCTTAGATCCGGGGCGGGGGAGGGCCAATGAGCAGTTCTTC - TRBJ2-1 TRBD2 17 TRBV7-8
CASTKGTSTDTQYF TGTGCCAGCACCAAGGGGACTAGCACAGATACGCAGTATTTT - TRBJ2-3 - 14 TRBV3-1/TRBV3-2
CTSSVTSGELSYEQYF TGCACCAGCAGCGTCACTAGCGGGGAGCTCTCCTACGAGCAGTACTTC - TRBJ2-7 - 16 TRBV1
CASSFGDTGGNTIYF TGCGCCAGCAGCTTTGGGGACACCGGAGGAAACACCATATATTTT - TRBJ1-3 - 15 TRBV5-1
CASSSGAWGYTF TGTGCCAGCAGTTCAGGGGCGTGGGGCTACACCTTC - TRBJ1-2 - 12 TRBV12-3/TRBV12-4
CASSRYPTGNEQFF TGTGCCAGTAGTCGCTACCCAACAGGGAATGAGCAGTTCTTC - TRBJ2-1 - 14 TRBV19
CASVEGSGTDTQYF TGTGCCAGTGTGGAGGGGTCGGGTACAGATACGCAGTATTTT - TRBJ2-3 - 14 TRBV6-5
CASSARGQETQYF TGTGCCAGCAGCGCCCGGGGGCAAGAGACCCAGTACTTC - TRBJ2-5 - 13 TRBV11-3
CASSLGAGDFDTEAFF TGTGCCAGCAGCTTGGGGGCAGGGGATTTCGACACTGAAGCTTTCTTT - TRBJ1-1 - 16 TRBV5-5
CASSITGQGNTEAFF TGTGCCAGTAGTATCACCGGACAGGGGAACACTGAAGCTTTCTTT once TRBJ1-1 TRBD1 15 TRBV19
CASSLGGLAGAADTQYF TGTGCCAGCAGCTTGGGAGGACTAGCGGGGGCGGCAGATACGCAGTATTTT - TRBJ2-3 TRBD2 17 TRBV5-4
CASSDLGSNTDTQYF TGTGCCAGCAGTGACCTAGGATCAAACACAGATACGCAGTATTTT - TRBJ2-3 - 15 TRBV27
CASSLEVAGLAWADTQYF TGTGCCAGCAGCTTAGAAGTTGCGGGACTAGCTTGGGCAGATACGCAGTATTTT - TRBJ2-3 TRBD2 18 TRBV11-2
CASSPRGAYEYTTDTQYF TGTGCCAGCAGCCCCCGCGGGGCATACGAATATACCACAGATACGCAGTATTTT once TRBJ2-3 - 18 TRBV11-2
CASSYSSRGNYGYTF TGTGCCAGCAGTTACTCGAGTAGGGGGAACTATGGCTACACCTTC - TRBJ1-2 - 15 TRBV6-5
CASKRGAQETQYF TGTGCCAGCAAGCGGGGGGCCCAAGAGACCCAGTACTTC - TRBJ2-5 TRBD2 13 TRBV7-9
CASRMGAEYTQYF TGTGCCAGCAGGATGGGGGCGGAATATACGCAGTATTTT - TRBJ2-3 - 13 TRBV13
CASSLDRGSYNEQFF TGTGCCAGCAGCTTGGACCGGGGATCCTACAATGAGCAGTTCTTC - TRBJ2-1 - 15 TRBV5-4
CASSLDGLAVYNEQFF TGCGCCAGCAGCTTGGACGGCCTAGCGGTGTACAATGAGCAGTTCTTC once TRBJ2-1 TRBD2 16 TRBV5-1
CASSPWGQNVDQPQHF TGTGCCAGCAGCCCCTGGGGACAAAACGTGGATCAGCCCCAGCATTTT - TRBJ1-5 - 16 TRBV27
CASSIWRDRNYGYTF TGTGCCAGTAGTATTTGGCGTGACAGGAACTATGGCTACACCTTC few TRBJ1-2 - 15 TRBV19
CASSEARAAPLHF TGTGCCAGCAGTGAAGCGAGGGCGGCACCCCTCCACTTT - TRBJ1-6 - 13 TRBV6-1
CASSLTQPQHF TGTGCCAGTAGTTTGACACAGCCCCAGCATTTT - TRBJ1-5 - 11 TRBV19
CASSPQGNLNTEAFF TGTGCCAGCAGCCCACAGGGGAATTTAAACACTGAAGCTTTCTTT - TRBJ1-1 TRBD1 15 TRBV7-8
CASSRGQGAGYGYTF TGCGCCAGCAGCAGGGGACAGGGGGCAGGCTATGGCTACACCTTC - TRBJ1-2 TRBD1 15 TRBV5-1
CASSLQGADFKRGYTF TGTGCCAGCAGCTTACAGGGGGCGGATTTTAAACGGGGCTACACCTTC - TRBJ1-2 TRBD1 16 TRBV7-2
CASSQDRFSYGYTF TGCGCCAGCAGCCAAGATCGTTTCTCCTATGGCTACACCTTC - TRBJ1-2 - 14 TRBV4-1
CASSPRGAPNSPLHF TGTGCCAGTAGTCCCCGGGGGGCACCCAATTCACCCCTCCACTTT once TRBJ1-6 - 15 TRBV19